This entry lists 16 T cell receptor beta chains sequenced from one sample in a study of cytomegalovirus exposure and HLA in healthy donors. A multiplex PCR was run with 60 Vbeta primers and 13 Jbeta primers. Libraries were prepared by immunoSEQ multiplex PCR; TCRdb keeps only in-frame clonotypes and omits some of them. The sample carries over 50,000 clones, approximately 72% recorded once. The sequenced material came from PBMCs. These receptor sequences come from a man aged 50-59 years in good health and CMV-seropositive.

As concerns this clone: Mismatch with germline at one junction end may stem from a read error. The chain couples TRBV27 to TRBJ2-7, with 9 nucleotides matching TRBD1. The CDR3 has 13 residues. Germline assignment: CDR1 MNHEY and CDR2 SMNVEV (reference sequence). Here the CDR3 DNA reads TGTGCCAGCAGCTTCTCGGACAGGGGCGAGCCGTACTTC. Protein product: CASSFSDRGEPYF.

This sequence joins TRBV11-2 and TRBJ2-5, with D unresolved. Germline assignment: CDR1 SGHAT and CDR2 FQNNGV. The CDR3 runs 15 residues. V was clipped by 3 bases and J by 1 base, with 12 bases between them. The CDR3 is CASSFGSRLQETQYF. For the CDR3, the DNA is TGTGCCAGCAGCTTTGGCAGTCGACTCCAAGAGACCCAGTACTTC.

This rearrangement joins TRBV4-3 to TRBJ2-3, with D maybe TRBD2 (7 bases). V lost 2 bases, J lost 1 base, and 19 bases lay in between. CDR3 size: 18 residues. Germline values: CDR1 LGHNA, CDR2 YSLEER. In nucleotides, the CDR3 is TGCGCCAGCAGCCAACATTTAGGGGGGGACGGCGGCACAGATACGCAGTATTTT. This codes for CASSQHLGGDGGTDTQYF.

The chain links TRBV28 to TRBJ1-4, with D maybe TRBD1 (5 bases). The CDR3 spans 15 residues. V lost 4 bases to trimming and J lost 3 bases, with 12 bases between them. Germline loops: CDR1 MDHEN, CDR2 SYDVKM. The CDR3: CASSSTGPPNEKLFF. CDR3 sequence (DNA): TGTGCCAGCAGTTCTACAGGACCCCCTAATGAAAAACTGTTTTTT.

About this clone: Mismatch with germline at one junction end may stem from a read error. V usage is TRBV6-5 and J usage is TRBJ1-6, with D possibly being TRBD1 (5 bases). This CDR3 has 14 residues. CDR1 and CDR2 (germline): MNHEY, SVGAGI. The chain's CDR3 is CASSYSGDNSPLNF. The CDR3 nucleotides are TGTGCCAGCAGTTACTCAGGGGATAATTCCCCCCTCAACTTT.

The chain combines TRBV9 with TRBJ2-7, with TRBD1 matching 8 bases. V lost 1 base and J lost 8; bases outside the gene matches: 14. The CDR3 is 16 amino acids. CDR1 SGDLS and CDR2 YYNGEE come from the germline V gene. The CDR3 loop reads CASSVQPEDRAMKQYF. CDR3 DNA sequence: TGTGCCAGCAGCGTACAACCGGAGGACAGGGCAATGAAGCAGTACTTC.

The chain joins TRBV18 to TRBJ1-1; D not certain. Trimming took off 2 bases at V and 0 bases at J, with 13 bases between the two ends. From germline, CDR1 is KGHSH and CDR2 LQKENI. The length of the CDR3 is 16 residues. CDR3 protein: CASSPNRAGLNTEAFF. CDR3 in DNA: TGTGCCAGCTCACCAAATAGGGCGGGATTGAACACTGAAGCTTTCTTT. Drawing the rest from reference TRBV18 and TRBJ1-1, the complete variable domain is NAGVMQNPRHLVRRRGQEARLRCSPMKGHSHVYWYRQLPEEGLKFMVYLQKENIIDESGMPKERFSAEFPKEGPSILRIQQVVRGDSAAYFCASSPNRAGLNTEAFFGQGTRLTVV.

The rearrangement joins TRBV7-3 to TRBJ2-3; TRBD2 is a possible D gene (7 bases). V was pared by 0 bases and J by 3 bases, with 10 bases between. The germline V gene has CDR1 SGHTA and CDR2 FQGTGA. CDR3 size: 15 residues. The CDR3 is CASSLTGGLTDTQYF. The CDR3 DNA reads TGTGCCAGCAGCTTAACGGGGGGGCTTACAGATACGCAGTATTTT.

The chain joins TRBV4-2 to TRBJ2-5, with D possibly being TRBD2 (5 bases). Germline CDR1 and CDR2: LGHNA and YNFKEQ. The CDR3 sequence is 15 residues long. V dropped 4 bases and J dropped 2 bases, with 14 bases sitting between them. CDR3 sequence reads: CASSRTPSLQETQYF. The CDR3, as DNA: TGTGCCAGCAGCCGGACTCCGAGTTTGCAAGAGACCCAGTACTTC.

This clone was picked up one time. The rearrangement joins TRBV2 to TRBJ2-5, with 9 nucleotides matching TRBD2. V gave up 0 bases and J gave up 4 bases; unmatched junction bases: 6. The CDR3 sequence is 16 residues long. The germline V gene encodes CDR1 SNHLY and CDR2 FYNNEI. The CDR3 region has the DNA TGTGCCAGCAGTGAAGCGCTGGTGCGGGGGGGAGAGACCCAGTACTTC. This gives the protein CASSEALVRGGETQYF.

This clone was counted once. This chain joins TRBV6-5 and TRBJ2-7, with 7 bases identical to TRBD1. CDR3 length: 14 residues. The junction had 11 bases not matched to a gene; V was cut back by 6 bases and J by 6 bases. Germline values: CDR1 MNHEY, CDR2 SVGAGI. The CDR3 coding sequence is TGTGCCAGCAGAACGGACAGGTCGTGGGCCGAGCAGTACTTC. Residues: CASRTDRSWAEQYF.

The rearrangement uses TRBV5-6 and TRBJ2-5; unclear D gene. The length of the CDR3 is 16 residues. Trimming stripped 2 bases from V and 3 bases from J, with 17 bases between. Germline CDR1 is SGHDT and CDR2 is YYEEEE. DNA for the CDR3: TGTGCCAGCAGCTTCGAGAGAACACCAACTAAAGAGACCCAGTACTTC. It codes for CASSFERTPTKETQYF. Variable domain in full (rest from reference TRBV5-6 and TRBJ2-5): DAGVTQSPTHLIKTRGQQVTLRCSPKSGHDTVSWYQQALGQGPQFIFQYYEEEERQRGNFPDRFSGHQFPNYSSELNVNALLLGDSALYLCASSFERTPTKETQYFGPGTRLLVL.

J is TRBJ2-7 and V is TRBV19, with TRBD1 matching over 8 bases. J gave up 9 bases and V 3 bases, and 19 bases lay outside the gene matches. From germline, CDR1 is LNHDA and CDR2 SQIVND (reference sequence). The CDR3 has 17 residues. The CDR3 DNA reads as TGTGCCAGTAGTATCGACGGCTCCGGGACAGGAGGATTATGGCAGTACTTC. Its protein product is CASSIDGSGTGGLWQYF. Complete variable domain (other parts from reference TRBV19 and TRBJ2-7): DGGITQSPKYLFRKEGQNVTLSCEQNLNHDAMYWYRQDPGQGLRLIYYSQIVNDFQKGDIAEGYSVSREKKESFPLTVTSAQKNPTAFYLCASSIDGSGTGGLWQYFGPGTRLTVT.

A note on this clone: The junction and the germline gene differ at one end; a read error may be behind it. The chain employs TRBV4-1 and TRBJ2-7, with no clear D. The CDR3 is 16 amino acids. Germline CDR1 reads MGHRA; CDR2 reads YSYEKL. CDR3 nucleotides: TGCGCCAGCAGCCCAGACGCCGGAAAAGGCTACTACGCGCAGTACTTC. Protein sequence: CASSPDAGKGYYAQYF.

The chain links TRBV5-1 to TRBJ2-5, with 11 bases fitting TRBD2. This CDR3 contains 16 residues. J gave up 1 base and V 4 bases, and 6 bases lay outside the gene matches. Germline values: CDR1 SGHRS, CDR2 YFSETQ. The CDR3 sequence: CASSTRLAGIQETQYF. CDR3 nucleotide sequence: TGCGCCAGCAGCACACGACTAGCGGGGATCCAAGAGACCCAGTACTTC.

This chain uses TRBV6-6 with TRBJ1-2; no clear D gene. V was trimmed by 5 bases and J by 8 bases, leaving 12 bases between them. This CDR3 has 12 amino acids. Germline CDR1 is MNHNY and CDR2 is SVGAGI (reference sequence). CDR3 coding DNA: TGTGCCAGCAGTGAGGACTTGAGGGGCTACACCTTC. It specifies CASSEDLRGYTF.